This T cell receptor beta chain was sequenced during a study of identical twins. This clonotype was picked up a small number of times. Unique molecular identifiers were present on cDNA, and template switching added a universal primer site. TCRdb used MiXCR to reprocess the 5' RACE reads, holding one entry per CDR3 protein. The table has some 1,700,000 distinct CDR3 sequences, about 30% seen once. There are 13 residues in the CDR3. Trimming pared 4 bases from V and 1 base from J, leaving 11 bases between. Looked up from germline, CDR1 is SQVTM and CDR2 is ANQGSEA. The chain links TRBV29-1 to TRBJ2-7; a possible D gene is TRBD1 (5 bases). Sample: cord blood. The TCR was taken from a newborn girl in good health. DNA of the CDR3: TGCAGCGTTGGTCAGGGTGCTTCCTACGAGCAGTACTTC. It translates to CSVGQGASYEQYF.